This T cell receptor (beta chain) is from a study of molecular identifiers for immune sequencing clone quantification. TCRdb analysed the PCR reads with MiXCR anew, one entry per CDR3 protein. The repertoire has 460,000 or so distinct CDR3 sequences, 20% to 25% of them found once; the top ten carry under 0.85%. Germline V gene lookup returns CDR1 DFQATT and CDR2 SNEGSKA (reference sequence). CDR3 length: 16 residues. Trimming took 6 bases from V and 4 from J; bases not matched to a gene: 15. The receptor was derived from a human donor in good health. Some libraries in this study had Jurkat cell RNA spiked in. Sequencing input: naive CD8+ T cells from blood, with Jurkat cell RNA spiked in. Subset: FACS-sorted CD8+CD4-CCR7+CD45RA+ naive T cells. The genes are TRBV20-1 and TRBJ2-1; 7 nucleotides line up with TRBD2. CDR3 amino acids: CSASSGKSPWYNEQFF. CDR3 nucleotide sequence: TGCAGTGCCTCCAGCGGGAAAAGCCCGTGGTACAATGAGCAGTTCTTC.